Following are 18 T cell receptor beta chains from one sample sequenced in a study of cytotoxic CD8 clonotypes in ibrutinib-treated CLL. Only in-frame clones appear in the TCRdb table, and some are missing; sequencing was by immunoSEQ multiplex PCR. The data show just over 200,000 clones, more than 70% seen once. The sequencing here drew on PBMCs, taken after 12 months of ibrutinib treatment. The source of these receptors is a human donor with chronic lymphocytic leukemia.

The CDR3 bases are TGCGCCAGCAGCCAAGATCAGGGTAACACTGAAGCTTTCTTT. Its translation: CASSQDQGNTEAFF. The J gene is TRBJ1-1, the V gene TRBV4-1, with a possible D match to TRBD1 (5 bases). The CDR3 loop spans 14 amino acids. Looked up from germline, CDR1 is MGHRA and CDR2 is YSYEKL. Trimming took off 0 bases at V and 2 bases at J, with 7 bases between the two ends.

The chain combines TRBV27 with TRBJ1-6; TRBD1 is a possible D gene (6 bases). Trimming took off 1 base at V and 9 bases at J, with 13 bases between the two ends. This CDR3 contains 15 residues. In germline, CDR1 is MNHEY, CDR2 SMNVEV (reference sequence). The chain's CDR3 is CASSLWDTTGSPLHF. CDR3 in DNA: TGTGCCAGCAGTTTATGGGACACGACTGGTTCACCCCTCCACTTT.

This chain uses TRBV11-2 with TRBJ1-1, with no clear D. The CDR3 sequence is 14 residues long. Germline-derived CDR1 and CDR2 are SGHAT and FQNNGV. Trimming took off 7 bases at V and 3 bases at J, with 15 bases between the two ends. This CDR3 is CASTHPDTDTEAFF. The CDR3 nucleotides are TGTGCCAGCACCCACCCAGATACCGACACTGAAGCTTTCTTT.

The rearrangement joins TRBV27 to TRBJ2-7; tentative D call: TRBD2 (6 bases). The CDR3 has 14 residues. Between the trimmed V and J ends, which lost 2 bases and 5 bases, there was a span of 13 bases. Germline V gene lookup returns CDR1 MNHEY and CDR2 SMNVEV (reference sequence). The chain's CDR3 is CASSLRGSYHEQYF. The CDR3 DNA reads TGTGCCAGCAGTTTACGGGGGAGCTACCACGAGCAGTACTTC.

V and J are TRBV19 and TRBJ1-5, with 8 bases that match TRBD1. CDR1 LNHDA and CDR2 SQIVND come from the germline V gene (reference sequence). The CDR3 has 17 amino acids. V shed 7 bases and J 0 bases; nucleotides not matched to a gene: 11. DNA for the CDR3: TGTGCCAGTACCCGGGGCAGGGGGCTATATAGCAATCAGCCCCAGCATTTT. Translation: CASTRGRGLYSNQPQHF.

The J gene is TRBJ2-1, the V gene TRBV28, with D possibly being TRBD2 (7 bases). CDR3 length equals 16 residues. Germline CDR1 MDHEN, CDR2 SYDVKM. Deletions cut 6 bases from V and 8 bases from J, with 23 bases between. The CDR3 DNA follows: TGTGCCAGCAGCCCGCCCGAGGGGGAGGGAGGGGATGAGCAGTTCTTC. Encoded protein: CASSPPEGEGGDEQFF.

The rearrangement uses TRBV10-1 and TRBJ2-1; TRBD1 matches 7 bases. There are 14 residues in the CDR3. CDR1 is WNHNN, CDR2 SYGVQD, per germline (reference sequence). Unmatched junction bases numbered 3, after V lost 2 bases and J lost 5 bases. CDR3 protein: CASSEADRDNEQFF. The CDR3 DNA follows: TGCGCCAGCAGTGAGGCCGACAGGGACAATGAGCAGTTCTTC.

V and J are TRBV19 and TRBJ2-7; perhaps TRBD1 as D (6 bases). The germline CDR1 and CDR2 sequences are LNHDA and SQIVND (reference sequence). Trimming left V 4 bases short and J 3 bases short, with 16 bases between. The CDR3 is 15 residues long. The CDR3 sequence: CASSKALGQFYEQYF. The DNA for the CDR3 is TGTGCCAGTAGTAAAGCCCTCGGACAGTTCTACGAGCAGTACTTC.

The chain is built from TRBV9 and TRBJ1-6; D gene ambiguous. Germline values: CDR1 SGDLS, CDR2 YYNGEE. The CDR3 extends over 15 amino acids. Trimming left V 0 bases short and J 12 bases short, with 16 bases between. The chain's CDR3 is CASSVGRQEVGPLHF. CDR3 in DNA: TGTGCCAGCAGCGTAGGACGGCAGGAGGTAGGACCCCTCCACTTT.

The chain is built from TRBV6-5 and TRBJ2-7; 7 bases are a match to TRBD1. CDR1 MNHEY and CDR2 SVGAGI come from the germline V gene. The V and J ends lost 0 bases and 3 bases, in that order; junction bases with no gene match: 5. This CDR3 region has 15 residues. The CDR3 here is CASSYSTGKDYEQYF. The CDR3 nucleotides are TGTGCCAGCAGTTACTCGACAGGGAAGGACTACGAGCAGTACTTC.

This sequence joins TRBV5-1 and TRBJ1-2, with D uncertain. V lost 2 bases, J lost 4 bases, and 12 bases lay in between. Per the germline V gene, CDR1 is SGHRS and CDR2 is YFSETQ. There are 14 residues in the CDR3. DNA of the CDR3: TGCGCCAGCAGCTTCGCGGGGTCGGGCTATGGCTACACCTTC. It is translated as CASSFAGSGYGYTF.

The chain carries TRBV6-6 and TRBJ2-5; 7 bases are shared with TRBD2. V lost 2 bases, J lost 5 bases, and 5 bases stayed unmatched. Per the germline V gene, CDR1 is MNHNY and CDR2 is SVGAGI (reference sequence). The CDR3 covers 14 residues. CDR3 amino acids: CASSYGGDVETQYF. CDR3 nucleotide sequence: TGTGCCAGCAGTTACGGGGGGGATGTGGAGACCCAGTACTTC.

This clone was counted at least ten times. V is TRBV21-1 and J is TRBJ2-5; the DNA was not compared with TRBD2, the D call given in the table. TRBV21-1 is a listed pseudogene. This CDR3 has 16 residues. The CDR3 DNA follows: TGTGCCAGCAGGCACAACGCCTACGGGGGGCGGGAGACCCAGTACTTC. Its protein product is CASRHNAYGGRETQYF.

The chain links TRBV28 to TRBJ1-1; 7 nucleotides align to TRBD1. Germline CDR1 reads MDHEN; CDR2 reads SYDVKM. CDR3 size: 16 residues. V lost 6 bases and J lost 4; bases outside the gene matches: 14. The CDR3 reads CASRPPKGAWSTEAFF. CDR3 DNA: TGTGCCAGCAGACCACCCAAGGGGGCTTGGAGCACTGAAGCTTTCTTT. The full variable domain, its missing parts supplied by reference TRBV28 and TRBJ1-1, is DVKVTQSSRYLVKRTGEKVFLECVQDMDHENMFWYRQDPGLGLRLIYFSYDVKMKEKGDIPEGYSVSREKKERFSLILESASTNQTSMYLCASRPPKGAWSTEAFFGQGTRLTVV.

The chain has TRBV5-6 and TRBJ1-5; 11 positions agree with TRBD1. CDR3 length equals 18 residues. Germline V gives CDR1 SGHDT, CDR2 YYEEEE. Trimming removed 1 base from V and 0 bases from J; junction bases left unmatched: 6. CDR3 sequence reads: CASSLWTGGLYSNQPQHF. CDR3 nucleotide sequence: TGTGCCAGCAGCTTGTGGACAGGGGGCCTGTATAGCAATCAGCCCCAGCATTTT.

The chain combines TRBV7-9 with TRBJ2-2; D possibly matches TRBD1 or TRBD2 (6 bases each). V lost 1 base and J lost 6, with 9 bases in between. Germline loops: CDR1 SEHNR, CDR2 FQNEAQ (reference sequence). The CDR3 sequence is 14 residues long. Here the CDR3 reads CASSLDREAGELFF. CDR3 nucleotide sequence: TGTGCCAGCAGCTTAGACAGGGAGGCCGGGGAGCTGTTTTTT.

This clone was seen only once. The J gene is TRBJ2-5, the V gene TRBV6-5; D is undetermined. The CDR3 is made up of 11 amino acids. V was shortened by 5 bases and J by 5 bases, with 6 bases between the two germline ends. The V gene's germline CDR1 is MNHEY and CDR2 SVGAGI. In nucleotides, the CDR3 is TGTGCCAGCAGTCCCTCGGAGACCCAGTACTTC. Its translation is CASSPSETQYF.

This chain uses TRBV11-2 with TRBJ2-3; the match to TRBD1 covers 8 bases. The germline gives CDR1 SGHAT, CDR2 FQNNGV. The CDR3 is 17 residues long. V gave up 4 bases and J gave up 0 bases; unmatched junction bases: 9. In DNA form, the CDR3 reads TGTGCCAGCAGCTCGACAGGGGTCAACCCCAGCACAGATACGCAGTATTTT. Its protein is CASSSTGVNPSTDTQYF. The full variable domain, its missing parts supplied by reference TRBV11-2 and TRBJ2-3, is EAGVAQSPRYKIIEKRQSVAFWCNPISGHATLYWYQQILGQGPKLLIQFQNNGVVDDSQLPKDRFSAERLKGVDSTLKIQPAKLEDSAVYLCASSSTGVNPSTDTQYFGPGTRLTVL.